The next 8 T cell receptor beta chains were all read from a single sample in a study of blood T cell repertoires in COVID-19. Method: immunoSEQ multiplex PCR; TCRdb's copy keeps in-frame clones and lacks some. The table has more than 85,000 clones, around nine tenths seen once; the top ten hold over 1.5%. The specimen sequenced was peripheral blood. These receptors originate from a man between 60 and 70 years old with acute or convalescent COVID-19.

The rearrangement joins TRBV5-4 to TRBJ1-1, with no clear D. The germline CDR1 and CDR2 sequences are SGHNT and YYREEE (reference sequence). Trimming left V 0 bases short and J 6 bases short, with 9 bases between. The CDR3 spans 13 residues. CDR3 nucleotide sequence: TGTGCCAGCAGCTTGGAACGCGGAGCTGAAGCTTTCTTT. This encodes CASSLERGAEAFF. Filled out from reference TRBV5-4 and TRBJ1-1, the complete variable domain reads ETGVTQSPTHLIKTRGQQVTLRCSSQSGHNTVSWYQQALGQGPQFIFQYYREEENGRGNFPPRFSGLQFPNYSSELNVNALELDDSALYLCASSLERGAEAFFGQGTRLTVV.

The rearrangement uses TRBV11-2 and TRBJ2-1; D possibly corresponds to TRBD2 (5 bases). Looked up from germline, CDR1 is SGHAT and CDR2 is FQNNGV. Trimming took off 6 bases at V and 1 base at J, with 13 bases between the two ends. The CDR3 is made up of 15 amino acids. This chain's CDR3 is CASRPIGESYNEQFF. CDR3 DNA: TGTGCCAGCAGACCCATTGGGGAGTCCTACAATGAGCAGTTCTTC.

V is TRBV16 and J is TRBJ1-1, with 8 bases that match TRBD1. With V trimmed by 3 bases and J by 5 bases, 8 bases remained unmatched. CDR3 length: 15 amino acids. Germline assignment: CDR1 KGHSY and CDR2 FQNENV. CDR3 protein: CASSHPGQGLTEAFF. The DNA for the CDR3 is TGTGCCAGCAGCCACCCTGGACAGGGTTTAACTGAAGCTTTCTTT.

This rearrangement joins TRBV4-3 to TRBJ1-2, with D perhaps matching TRBD1 (6 bases). Between the trimmed V and J ends, which lost 3 bases and 4 bases, there was a span of 12 bases. Germline lookup yields CDR1 LGHNA and CDR2 YSLEER. The CDR3 is 14 amino acids. CDR3 nucleotides: TGCGCCAGCAGCCACCCGGACAGCGGCTATGGCTACACCTTC. This translates into CASSHPDSGYGYTF.

The chain employs TRBV19 and TRBJ2-7; 8 bases align to TRBD1. The CDR3 is 15 amino acids. The V gene's germline CDR1 is LNHDA and CDR2 SQIVND (reference sequence). The V and J ends lost 6 bases and 2 bases, in that order; junction bases with no gene match: 9. DNA of the CDR3: TGTGCCAGTAGCCCGAGACAGGGGCAAACCTACGAGCAGTACTTC. It encodes CASSPRQGQTYEQYF.

The chain has TRBV4-1 and TRBJ2-7; perhaps TRBD1 as D (5 bases). Trimming stripped 3 bases from V and 1 base from J, with 13 bases between. CDR3 length: 15 residues. Germline CDR1 MGHRA, CDR2 YSYEKL. In nucleotides, the CDR3 is TGCGCCAGCAGCCAGTTGCTCAGGGAATCCTACGAGCAGTACTTC. Amino acid sequence: CASSQLLRESYEQYF.

This chain connects TRBV5-6 to TRBJ2-1, with D perhaps TRBD1 (6 bases). The CDR3 is made up of 15 amino acids. V lost 2 bases, J lost 0 bases, and 9 bases lay in between. The germline V gene has CDR1 SGHDT and CDR2 YYEEEE. This chain's CDR3 is CASSFGQSSYNEQFF. In DNA, the CDR3 is TGTGCCAGCAGCTTTGGACAGTCCTCCTACAATGAGCAGTTCTTC.

The chain uses TRBV5-1 and TRBJ2-7; the match to TRBD2 covers 13 bases. The CDR3 is made up of 17 amino acids. The V segment lost 5 bases and the J segment 6 bases; nucleotides outside the gene matches: 14. Germline CDR1 reads SGHRS; CDR2 reads YFSETQ. The CDR3 DNA reads as TGCGCCAGCAGACCCGAGAAAGGACTAGCGGGAGTATTCGAGCAGTACTTC. It is translated as CASRPEKGLAGVFEQYF.